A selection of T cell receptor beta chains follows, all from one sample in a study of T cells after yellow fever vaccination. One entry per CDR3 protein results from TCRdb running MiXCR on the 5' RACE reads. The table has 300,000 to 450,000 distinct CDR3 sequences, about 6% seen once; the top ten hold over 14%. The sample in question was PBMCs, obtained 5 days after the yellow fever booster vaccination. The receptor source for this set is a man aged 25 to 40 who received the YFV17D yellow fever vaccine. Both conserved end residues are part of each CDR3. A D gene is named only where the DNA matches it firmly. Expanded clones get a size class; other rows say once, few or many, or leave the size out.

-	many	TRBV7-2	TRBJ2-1	TGTGCCAGCAGCTCCCCCACCCCGGGACGACGTGAGCAGTTCTTC	CASSSPTPGRREQFF
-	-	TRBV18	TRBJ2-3	TGTGCCAGCTCACCGGCTACCAACACAGATACGCAGTATTTT	CASSPATNTDTQYF
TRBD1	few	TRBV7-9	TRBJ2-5	TGTGCCAGCAGCCTAGACAGGGATAGCAGGGAGACCCAGTACTTC	CASSLDRDSRETQYF
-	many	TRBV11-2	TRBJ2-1	TGTGCCAGCAGCTTAGGGTATTCCCATGAGCAGTTCTTC	CASSLGYSHEQFF
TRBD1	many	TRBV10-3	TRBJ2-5	TGTGCCATCAAGAGGGACAGGGACGGAGAGACCCAGTACTTC	CAIKRDRDGETQYF
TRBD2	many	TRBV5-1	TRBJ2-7	TGCGCCAGTTCCGGGAGGGGCTACGAGCAGTACTTC	CASSGRGYEQYF
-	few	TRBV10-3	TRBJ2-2	TGTGCCATAAAAGGGGATACGGGGAACGGGGAGCTGTTTTTT	CAIKGDTGNGELFF
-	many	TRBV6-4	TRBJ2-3	TGTGCCACCTCCAAGTCGGTCGGCGGGACTTATACGCAGTATTTT	CATSKSVGGTYTQYF
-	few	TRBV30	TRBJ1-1	TGTGCCTGGATGCAGCCGAACACTGAAGCTTTCTTT	CAWMQPNTEAFF
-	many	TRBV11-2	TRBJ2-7	TGTGCCAGCAGCTCAACGGGGCTAGCGAGAGTCTCCTACGAGCAGTACTTC	CASSSTGLARVSYEQYF
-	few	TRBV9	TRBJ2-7	TGTGCCAGCAGCGTAGTGCCCTCCTACGAGCAGTACTTC	CASSVVPSYEQYF
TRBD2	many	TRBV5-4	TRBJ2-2	TGTGCCAGCAGCTGGGGACTAGCGAATGGGAACGGGGAGCTGTTTTTT	CASSWGLANGNGELFF
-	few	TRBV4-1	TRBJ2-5	TGCGCCAGCAGCCAAACGCCCGTGACGGTACAAGAGACCCAGTACTTC	CASSQTPVTVQETQYF
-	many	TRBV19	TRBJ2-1	TGTGCCAGTAGTGCCAGGGGAGCTTCCTATGAGGGGCAGTTCTTC	CASSARGASYEGQFF
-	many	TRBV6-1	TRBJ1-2	TGTGCCAGCCGGGAGGGGGGCACCAACTATGGCTACACCTTC	CASREGGTNYGYTF
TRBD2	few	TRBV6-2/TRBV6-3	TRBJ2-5	TGTGCCAGCAAACACCCCCTCGGGAATAGCGGGAGGTCTACGCCGCGGTGGACCCAGTACTTC	CASKHPLGNSGRSTPRWTQYF
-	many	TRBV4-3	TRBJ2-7	TGCGCCAGCAGCCAAGATAGGGACAACTACGAGCAGTACTTC	CASSQDRDNYEQYF
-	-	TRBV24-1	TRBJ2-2	TGTGCCACCAGTGATCCGGCTCACCTGAACACCGGGGAGCTGTTTTTT	CATSDPAHLNTGELFF
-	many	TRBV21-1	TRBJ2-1	TGTGCCAGCAGCAAAGGGGGGACTAGCGGGAGGGCCCGGGATGAGCAGTTCTTC	CASSKGGTSGRARDEQFF
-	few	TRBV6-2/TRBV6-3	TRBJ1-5	TGTGCCAGCAATGACATGATGGTCGGGGATCAGCCCCAGCATTTT	CASNDMMVGDQPQHF
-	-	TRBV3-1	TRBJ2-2	TGTGCCAGCAGCCCTACCATCACTCTCCGGACCGGGGAGCTGTTTTTT	CASSPTITLRTGELFF
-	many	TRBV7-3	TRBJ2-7	TGTGCCAGCAGTCTAAACCCAGGCTACGAGCAGTACTTC	CASSLNPGYEQYF
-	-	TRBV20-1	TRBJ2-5	TGCAGTGCTACCCTGAGGGAGACCCAGTACTTC	CSATLRETQYF
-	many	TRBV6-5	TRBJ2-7	TGTGCCAGCAGACACTACGAGCAGTACTTC	CASRHYEQYF
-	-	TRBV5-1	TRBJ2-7	TGCGCCAGCAGCTTGGTCAATTCCCGGGGCAGTCAAAGGACCTACGAGCAGTACTTC	CASSLVNSRGSQRTYEQYF
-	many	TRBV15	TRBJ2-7	TGTGCCACCAGCAGAGATACCGGCGAGCAGTACTTC	CATSRDTGEQYF
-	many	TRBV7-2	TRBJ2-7	TGTGCCAGCAGCTTTGCGCAGGGGCGAACCTACGAGCAGTACTTC	CASSFAQGRTYEQYF
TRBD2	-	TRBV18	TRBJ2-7	TGTGCCAGCTCATCGTCCCTAGCGGAGGGGTACGAGCAGTACTTC	CASSSSLAEGYEQYF
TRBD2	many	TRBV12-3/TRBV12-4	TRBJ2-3	TGTGCCAGCAGACTTAGCGGGAGGAGACCAGATACGCAGTATTTT	CASRLSGRRPDTQYF
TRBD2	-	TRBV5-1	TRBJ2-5	TGCGCCAGCAGCTCTAGCGGGGCGTACCAAGAGACCCAGTACTTC	CASSSSGAYQETQYF
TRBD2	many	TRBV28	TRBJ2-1	TGTGCCAGCAGCCGGACTAGCTTCTACAATGAGCAGTTCTTC	CASSRTSFYNEQFF
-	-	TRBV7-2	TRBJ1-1	TGTGCCAGCAGATACAACGGGAGGGCTGTGGGCACTGAAGCTTTCTTT	CASRYNGRAVGTEAFF
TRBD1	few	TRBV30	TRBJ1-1	TGTGCCTCCGACAGGGAGGTAACTGAAGCTTTCTTT	CASDREVTEAFF
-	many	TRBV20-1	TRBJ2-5	TGCAGCGGTGACAGGAGGGACGAGACCCAGTACTTC	CSGDRRDETQYF
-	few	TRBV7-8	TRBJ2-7	TGTGCCAGCAGCCCCCGCCGGGACAAAGGATACGAGCAGTACTTC	CASSPRRDKGYEQYF
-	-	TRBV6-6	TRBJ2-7	TGTGCCAGCAGGGGCGGGACTTTCTACGAGCAGTACTTC	CASRGGTFYEQYF
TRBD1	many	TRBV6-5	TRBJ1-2	TGTGCCAGCAGTAGACAGGGCGGTGGCTACACCTTC	CASSRQGGGYTF
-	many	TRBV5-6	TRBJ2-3	TGTGCCAGCAGCCCTTACAGTAGCGGTAGCACAGATACGCAGTATTTT	CASSPYSSGSTDTQYF
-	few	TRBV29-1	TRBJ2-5	TGCAGCGTTTCAGGTTCTGGGGAGACCCAGTACTTC	CSVSGSGETQYF
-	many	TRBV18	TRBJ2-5	TGTGCCAGCTCACCAGGAGGGGGAGAGACCCAGTACTTC	CASSPGGGETQYF